Below, 23 T cell receptor beta chains from the same sample are listed, as sequenced in a study of T-cell memory formation after mild COVID-19. A single record per CDR3 protein comes from TCRdb applying MiXCR to the 5' RACE reads. The sample lists roughly 370,000 distinct CDR3 sequences; about 17% were seen once. The sample consisted of PBMCs or a T cell subset sorted from them (not recorded which). These receptors all stem from a man aged 18 to 35 who had mild COVID-19 (a few samples of this study predate the infection). Cell type and time point are not known.

The rearrangement links TRBV5-6 to TRBJ1-1; no reliable D call. The V end lost 0 bases, the J end lost 1 base, and 10 bases lay between the germline ends. Looked up from germline, CDR1 is SGHDT and CDR2 is YYEEEE. The CDR3 extends over 15 amino acids. CDR3 region: CASSLGRAPNTEAFF. The CDR3 coding sequence is TGTGCCAGCAGCTTGGGTAGAGCTCCGAACACTGAAGCTTTCTTT. The whole variable domain, filled in from reference TRBV5-6 and TRBJ1-1, reads DAGVTQSPTHLIKTRGQQVTLRCSPKSGHDTVSWYQQALGQGPQFIFQYYEEEERQRGNFPDRFSGHQFPNYSSELNVNALLLGDSALYLCASSLGRAPNTEAFFGQGTRLTVV.

The chain couples TRBV6-1 to TRBJ1-2; D unresolved. Germline CDR1 reads MNHNS; CDR2 reads SASEGT. This CDR3 region has 14 residues. V shed 2 bases and J shed 4 bases, with 11 bases lying between them. The CDR3 sequence is CASSENMAGYGYTF. In DNA form, the CDR3 reads TGTGCCAGCAGTGAAAATATGGCAGGCTATGGCTACACCTTC.

Only a few counts were recorded for this clonotype. V gene TRBV6-5 combines with J gene TRBJ2-5; a weak D match, TRBD2 (6 bases). From germline, CDR1 is MNHEY and CDR2 SVGAGI. V lost 6 bases, J lost 5 bases, and 13 bases lay in between. The CDR3 is 13 amino acids. As DNA, the CDR3 is TGTGCCAGCAGATGGGACTTGGGGGAGACCCAGTACTTC. This codes for CASRWDLGETQYF.

This clonotype has just a few counts. CDR3 nucleotide sequence: TGCGCCAGCAGCTTGATCCCGACAGGAGGAGATGGCTACACCTTC. As protein: CASSLIPTGGDGYTF. This rearrangement joins TRBV5-1 to TRBJ1-2, with a tentative D call TRBD1 (6 bases). This CDR3 has 15 amino acids. Looked up from germline, CDR1 is SGHRS and CDR2 is YFSETQ. V dropped 1 base and J dropped 6 bases, with 16 bases sitting between them.

This clonotype was detected only once. The chain uses TRBV5-1 and TRBJ2-1; D may be TRBD1 (6 bases). The germline V gene has CDR1 SGHRS and CDR2 YFSETQ. Between the trimmed V and J ends, which lost 5 bases and 8 bases, there was a span of 17 bases. The CDR3 runs to 14 residues. CDR3 protein: CASSGTGTNYEQFF. In DNA form, the CDR3 reads TGCGCCAGCAGTGGAACCGGGACAAACTATGAGCAGTTCTTC.

This clonotype was observed a handful of times. This rearrangement joins TRBV7-6 to TRBJ2-2; D ambiguous. The CDR3 spans 14 residues. Germline CDR1 SGHVS, CDR2 FNYEAQ. Trimming shortened V by 1 base and J by 4 bases, and 7 bases separated the two germline ends. CDR3 sequence: CASSLDLGTGELFF. The CDR3 DNA is TGTGCCAGCAGCTTAGATCTGGGCACCGGGGAGCTGTTTTTT. Full variable domain (outside the CDR3, taken from reference TRBV7-6 and TRBJ2-2): GAGVSQSPRYKVTKRGQDVALRCDPISGHVSLYWYRQALGQGPEFLTYFNYEAQQDKSGLPNDRFSAERPEGSISTLTIQRTEQRDSAMYRCASSLDLGTGELFFGEGSRLTVL.

This chain connects TRBV5-6 to TRBJ2-3; 9 bases are a match to TRBD2. Trimming removed 4 bases from V and 1 base from J; junction bases left unmatched: 10. CDR1 is SGHDT and CDR2 is YYEEEE in the germline V gene. The CDR3 has 17 amino acids. In DNA form, the CDR3 reads TGTGCCAGCAGCACTGAAGCGGGGGGCCGAGGCACAGATACGCAGTATTTT. Amino acid sequence: CASSTEAGGRGTDTQYF.

This clonotype was picked up a small number of times. This chain uses TRBV6-2 or TRBV6-3 with TRBJ1-1, with D possibly being TRBD1 (6 bases). V was shortened by 6 bases and J by 4 bases, with 15 bases between the two germline ends. The germline V gene encodes CDR1 MNHEY and CDR2 SVGEGT. The CDR3 length is 14 residues. The CDR3 nucleotides are TGTGCCAGCAGAACCAGGGGTATCCCCACTGAAGCTTTCTTT. Amino acid sequence: CASRTRGIPTEAFF.

The chain recombines TRBV5-1 with TRBJ2-7; the D gene is possibly TRBD1 (6 bases). The CDR3 totals 13 residues. Germline V gene sequence: CDR1 SGHRS, CDR2 YFSETQ. Trimming cost V 0 bases and J 9 bases, with 13 bases left between them. The CDR3 DNA follows: TGCGCCAGCAGCTTGGCCATGCCAGGGGTGCAGTACTTC. This translates into CASSLAMPGVQYF. The complete variable domain, with remaining parts taken from reference TRBV5-1 and TRBJ2-7, reads KAGVTQTPRYLIKTRGQQVTLSCSPISGHRSVSWYQQTPGQGLQFLFEYFSETQRNKGNFPGRFSGRQFSNSRSEMNVSTLELGDSALYLCASSLAMPGVQYFGPGTRLTVT.

This clonotype was seen only a few times. The gene calls are TRBV11-1 and TRBJ2-1; possible D gene TRBD1, 6 bases. Germline V gene lookup returns CDR1 SGHAT and CDR2 FQDESV (reference sequence). There are 19 residues in the CDR3. V lost 1 base, J lost 9 bases, and 28 bases lay in between. As DNA, the CDR3 is TGTGCCAGCAGCTTAGTCCAGGGGATGTGGGCTTTGGGCTTTGGTGAGCAGTTCTTC. It translates to CASSLVQGMWALGFGEQFF.

The table lists this clonotype with a few counts. V gene TRBV5-1 combines with J gene TRBJ2-7; perhaps D is TRBD1 or TRBD2 (5 bases each). CDR1 and CDR2 from the germline V gene are SGHRS and YFSETQ. V was pared by 6 bases and J by 0 bases, with 13 bases between. The CDR3 has 14 amino acids. The CDR3 reads CASKPAGSSYEQYV. CDR3 coding DNA: TGCGCCAGCAAGCCCGCAGGGAGCTCCTACGAGCAGTACGTC.

CDR3 residues: CAISASLPTSLLSPSTDTQYF. The CDR3 DNA sequence: TGTGCCATCAGTGCCAGCCTGCCTACTTCCCTTTTAAGCCCGTCCACAGATACGCAGTATTTT. The chain combines TRBV10-3 with TRBJ2-3; unclear D gene. V lost 4 bases and J 2 bases, leaving 31 bases between the germline ends. Germline assignment: CDR1 ENHRY and CDR2 SYGVKD. CDR3 length: 21 residues.

The CDR3 loop reads CASSPGITGYGAEAFF. The CDR3 DNA sequence: TGTGCCAGCAGCCCGGGTATAACAGGGTATGGAGCTGAAGCTTTCTTT. The J gene is TRBJ1-1, the V gene TRBV7-9; D is possibly TRBD1 (6 bases). CDR1 SEHNR and CDR2 FQNEAQ come from the germline V gene (reference sequence). Trimming took off 5 bases at V and 6 bases at J, with 22 bases between the two ends. This CDR3 is built from 16 residues.

DNA for the CDR3: TGCAGTGCTAGAGACCGCCGGGGGAGAACTGAAGCTTTCTTT. Protein product: CSARDRRGRTEAFF. The V gene is TRBV20-1, the J gene TRBJ1-1; D is perhaps TRBD1 (5 bases). V lost 0 bases and J 5 bases, leaving 13 bases between the germline ends. This CDR3 region has 14 residues. CDR1 and CDR2 (germline): DFQATT, SNEGSKA (reference sequence).

This clonotype has just a few counts. The chain combines TRBV6-5 with TRBJ1-1, with D maybe TRBD1 (6 bases). V lost 2 bases and J lost 5, with 15 bases in between. The CDR3 is 15 amino acids. CDR1 is MNHEY, CDR2 SVGAGI, per germline. DNA of the CDR3: TGTGCCAGCAGTTACGGGATAGGGGGTTCGACTGAAGCTTTCTTT. It specifies CASSYGIGGSTEAFF.

The V gene is TRBV9, the J gene TRBJ2-7; 11 bases align to TRBD2. The CDR3 has 16 residues. Germline values: CDR1 SGDLS, CDR2 YYNGEE. V was clipped by 4 bases and J by 3 bases; unmatched bases: 9. The chain's CDR3 is CASSRTGTSGYYEQYF. For the CDR3, the DNA is TGTGCCAGCAGCAGAACCGGGACTAGCGGATACTACGAGCAGTACTTC.

This clonotype was found once. The chain has TRBV15 and TRBJ1-2; D ambiguous. Looked up from germline, CDR1 is LNHNV and CDR2 is YYDKDF (reference sequence). Trimming took off 0 bases at V and 4 bases at J, with 18 bases between the two ends. This CDR3 is built from 17 residues. In DNA, the CDR3 is TGTGCCACCAGCAGAGAAAAGGTCGGCAGTTTCCGCTATGGCTACACCTTC. Amino acid sequence: CATSREKVGSFRYGYTF.

This clonotype turned up a few times. Here the CDR3 DNA reads TGTGCCAGCAGCGCAGAGCACACTGAAGCTTTCTTT. It codes for CASSAEHTEAFF. The chain combines TRBV5-6 with TRBJ1-1, with D uncertain. Trimming removed 4 bases from V and 3 bases from J, with 7 bases in between. CDR1 is SGHDT and CDR2 is YYEEEE in the germline V gene. CDR3 length: 12 amino acids. Looking up the rest from reference TRBV5-6 and TRBJ1-1 gives the full variable domain: DAGVTQSPTHLIKTRGQQVTLRCSPKSGHDTVSWYQQALGQGPQFIFQYYEEEERQRGNFPDRFSGHQFPNYSSELNVNALLLGDSALYLCASSAEHTEAFFGQGTRLTVV.

The rearrangement joins TRBV9 to TRBJ2-1, with 7 bases aligning to TRBD2. The CDR3 contains 12 residues. The germline CDR1 and CDR2 sequences are SGDLS and YYNGEE. V was clipped by 3 bases and J by 7 bases; unmatched bases: 1. The CDR3 DNA reads TGTGCCAGCAGCGCTAGCGGTAATGAGCAGTTCTTC. Translation: CASSASGNEQFF. Full variable domain (remainder filled in from reference TRBV9 and TRBJ2-1): DSGVTQTPKHLITATGQRVTLRCSPRSGDLSVYWYQQSLDQGLQFLIQYYNGEERAKGNILERFSAQQFPDLHSELNLSSLELGDSALYFCASSASGNEQFFGPGTRLTVL.

Only a few counts were recorded for this clonotype. The rearrangement joins TRBV19 to TRBJ1-5; 8 nucleotides agree with TRBD1. This CDR3 has 16 residues. The ends lost 5 bases at V and 7 bases at J; junction bases unmatched: 13. The V gene's germline CDR1 is LNHDA and CDR2 SQIVND (reference sequence). The CDR3 DNA is TGTGCCAGTAGTGGGCCGGGACAGGCCCCACGGCAGCCCCAGCATTTT. It translates to CASSGPGQAPRQPQHF.

The chain couples TRBV12-3 or TRBV12-4 to TRBJ1-5; D might be TRBD1 (6 bases). V lost 2 bases, J lost 5 bases, and 16 bases lay in between. CDR3 size: 16 residues. CDR3 coding DNA: TGTGCCAGCAGTTTATTTGTATCGGGGGCGGATCAGCCCCAGCATTTT. Translated, it gives CASSLFVSGADQPQHF.

The sample holds a few counts of this clonotype. The chain recombines TRBV20-1 with TRBJ2-1, with 9 bases lining up with TRBD2. From germline, CDR1 is DFQATT and CDR2 SNEGSKA (reference sequence). The CDR3 loop spans 13 amino acids. The J segment lost 3 bases and the V segment lost 6 bases, leaving 3 bases of the junction unmatched. The CDR3 DNA reads TGCAGTGCACAGCGGGGGGTCTACAATGAGCAGTTCTTC. Translation gives CSAQRGVYNEQFF.

This clonotype was counted a few times. The genes are TRBV6-6 and TRBJ1-5; the match to TRBD1 covers 7 bases. The CDR3 spans 15 residues. V lost 6 bases to trimming and J lost 2 bases; unmatched junction nucleotides: 7. CDR1 and CDR2 from the germline V gene are MNHNY and SVGAGI (reference sequence). The DNA of the CDR3 is TGTGCCAGCAGAACCACAGGGGCGGGCAATCAGCCCCAGCATTTT. Translated, it gives CASRTTGAGNQPQHF.